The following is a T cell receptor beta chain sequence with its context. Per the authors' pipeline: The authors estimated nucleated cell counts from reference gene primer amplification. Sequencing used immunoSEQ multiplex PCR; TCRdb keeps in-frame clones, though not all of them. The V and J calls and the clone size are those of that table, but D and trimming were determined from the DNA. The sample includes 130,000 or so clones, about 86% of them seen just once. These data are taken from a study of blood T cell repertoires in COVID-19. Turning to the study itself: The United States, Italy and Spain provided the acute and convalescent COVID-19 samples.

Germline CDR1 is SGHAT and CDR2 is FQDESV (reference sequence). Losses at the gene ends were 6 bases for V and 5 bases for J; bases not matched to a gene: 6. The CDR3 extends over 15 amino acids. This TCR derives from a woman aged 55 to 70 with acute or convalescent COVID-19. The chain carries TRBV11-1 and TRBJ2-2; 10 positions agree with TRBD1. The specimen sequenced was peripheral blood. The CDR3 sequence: CASSYPGQGTGELFF. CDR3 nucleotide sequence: TGTGCCAGCAGTTACCCGGGACAGGGGACCGGGGAGCTGTTTTTT.